The 2 T cell receptor beta chains presented below share a single source sample, sequenced in a study of blood T cell repertoires in COVID-19 (TCRdb year 2020). Libraries were prepared through the immunoSEQ multiplex PCR assay. In TCRdb, the immuneACCESS table is reduced to in-frame sequences with V and J assigned. These tables do not hold every clone; where another copy was compared, an unresolved V gene accounts for under half, and the others remain unexplained. The sample table contains a few hundred thousand clones; only one count was recorded for 85% of them. 2% to 3% of the sample rests with the top ten. Sequencing was carried out using PBMCs or T cells enriched from blood (not recorded which). Every receptor here comes from a woman in her 50s who had recovered from COVID-19.

The J gene is TRBJ2-1, the V gene TRBV7-8, with 8 bases that match TRBD2. Per the germline V gene, CDR1 is SGHVS and CDR2 is FQNEAQ. Trimming removed 5 bases from V and 6 bases from J; junction bases left unmatched: 6. This CDR3 is built from 14 residues. CDR3 sequence reads: CASSHGGAVNEQFF. For the CDR3, the DNA is TGTGCCAGCAGCCACGGGGGGGCCGTCAATGAGCAGTTCTTC.

V usage is TRBV10-2 and J usage is TRBJ2-7; 10 nucleotides line up with TRBD2. Germline CDR1 WSHSY, CDR2 SAAADI. CDR3 length equals 14 residues. The junction had 12 bases not matched to a gene; V was cut back by 11 bases and J by 5 bases. The CDR3 DNA sequence: TGCGCCTCCAGGACGAGCGGGGGGGTCGACGAGCAGTACTTC. Translation gives CASRTSGGVDEQYF.